Below, 20 T cell receptor beta chains from the same sample are listed, as sequenced in a study of cytomegalovirus exposure and HLA in healthy donors. The primer mix had 60 Vbeta and 13 Jbeta primers. Assay used: immunoSEQ multiplex PCR; TCRdb lists only in-frame clones, some missing. The sample has about 120,000 clones, roughly three quarters seen once; the top ten hold 15% to 20%. The sample comprised PBMCs. These receptors were obtained from a middle-aged man in good health and CMV-seropositive.

Details on this clone: Other nucleotide sequences in the sample specify the same CDR3. The chain links TRBV18 to TRBJ2-7, with 8 bases aligning to TRBD1. V gave up 2 bases and J gave up 2 bases; unmatched junction bases: 2. The V gene's germline CDR1 is KGHSH and CDR2 LQKENI. This CDR3 region has 14 residues. The CDR3 here is CASSPGTGPYEQYF. The CDR3 DNA reads as TGTGCCAGCTCACCAGGGACAGGCCCCTACGAGCAGTACTTC.

The chain couples TRBV5-1 to TRBJ2-5; TRBD1 matches 11 bases. The DNA end lines up better with TRBJ2-7; the J call may be wrong. Germline-derived CDR1 and CDR2 are SGHRS and YFSETQ. This CDR3 is built from 17 residues. The DNA for the CDR3 is TGCGCCAGCAGCTTGGCGGGGACAGGGGGGCGGCTCTACGAGCAGTACTTC. Protein: CASSLAGTGGRLYEQYF.

CDR3 sequence: CASTLRTDTPEAFF. In nucleotides, the CDR3 is TGCGCCAGCACCCTCAGGACGGACACCCCTGAAGCTTTCTTT. J is TRBJ1-1 and V is TRBV5-1; weak D call: TRBD1 (5 bases). There are 14 residues in the CDR3. The V gene lost 6 bases and the J gene lost 6 bases, with 18 bases spanning the gap. Germline-derived CDR1 and CDR2 are SGHRS and YFSETQ.

J is TRBJ1-1 and V is TRBV28; weak D call: TRBD1 (5 bases). The length of the CDR3 is 15 residues. Trimming took off 2 bases at V and 8 bases at J, with 18 bases between the two ends. CDR1 MDHEN and CDR2 SYDVKM come from the germline V gene. The CDR3 sequence is CASSLSGAGREEAFF. The CDR3 coding sequence is TGTGCCAGCAGTTTAAGTGGGGCGGGGCGGGAGGAAGCTTTCTTT.

DNA for the CDR3: TGTGCCAGCAGTTCCAGGGGCCCGAACACCGGGGAGCTGTTTTTT. Its protein product is CASSSRGPNTGELFF. The rearrangement joins TRBV27 to TRBJ2-2; D may be TRBD1 (6 bases). CDR1 is MNHEY and CDR2 is SMNVEV in the germline V gene (reference sequence). This CDR3 has 15 residues. V dropped 4 bases and J dropped 0 bases, with 9 bases sitting between them.

This chain joins TRBV2 and TRBJ2-7; D is perhaps TRBD2 (6 bases). The germline gives CDR1 SNHLY, CDR2 FYNNEI. The V and J ends lost 8 bases and 6 bases respectively, with 11 bases between them. The CDR3 has 11 amino acids. The DNA for the CDR3 is TGTGCCAGCGGGAGGCTGGGCGAGCAGTACTTC. Translated, it gives CASGRLGEQYF.

The gene calls are TRBV5-1 and TRBJ2-7, with 8 bases that match TRBD2. The CDR3 extends over 16 amino acids. From germline, CDR1 is SGHRS and CDR2 YFSETQ. V was pared by 0 bases and J by 4 bases, with 9 bases of the junction left unmatched. The CDR3, as DNA: TGCGCCAGCAGCTTGGGGACGGCGGGAGGCGTTTACGAGCAGTACTTC. It codes for CASSLGTAGGVYEQYF. The whole variable domain, filled in from reference TRBV5-1 and TRBJ2-7, reads KAGVTQTPRYLIKTRGQQVTLSCSPISGHRSVSWYQQTPGQGLQFLFEYFSETQRNKGNFPGRFSGRQFSNSRSEMNVSTLELGDSALYLCASSLGTAGGVYEQYFGPGTRLTVT.

This clone came up a few times. This chain connects TRBV19 to TRBJ2-7, with TRBD1 identical over 9 bases. Germline V gene lookup returns CDR1 LNHDA and CDR2 SQIVND (reference sequence). J gave up 6 bases and V 3 bases, and 6 bases lay outside the gene matches. There are 14 residues in the CDR3. CDR3 DNA sequence: TGTGCCAGTAGTATGGGACAGGGTACCGCCGAGCAGTACTTC. It translates to CASSMGQGTAEQYF.

The chain couples TRBV2 to TRBJ1-2; no firm D call. CDR3 length: 13 amino acids. V was shortened by 7 bases and J by 0 bases, with 9 bases between the two germline ends. Germline CDR1 is SNHLY and CDR2 is FYNNEI. Written as DNA, the CDR3 is TGTGCCAGCATTGCCAGGCCTAACTATGGCTACACCTTC. This codes for CASIARPNYGYTF. Looking up the rest from reference TRBV2 and TRBJ1-2 gives the full variable domain: EPEVTQTPSHQVTQMGQEVILRCVPISNHLYFYWYRQILGQKVEFLVSFYNNEISEKSEIFDDQFSVERPDGSNFTLKIRSTKLEDSAMYFCASIARPNYGYTFGSGTRLTVV.

The CDR3, as DNA: TGTGCCAGCAGCCGGTCCTCAGGTGGGAACACCATATATTTT. Its protein product is CASSRSSGGNTIYF. The rearrangement uses TRBV6-5 and TRBJ1-3; D is unresolved. The CDR3 covers 14 residues. V gave up 6 bases and J gave up 7 bases, with 16 bases separating them. The germline V gene encodes CDR1 MNHEY and CDR2 SVGAGI.

The chain links TRBV4-2 to TRBJ1-4; D remains ambiguous. The ends were cut back, 0 bases at V and 0 bases at J, with 14 bases in the middle. CDR1 is LGHNA, CDR2 YNFKEQ, per germline. The CDR3 totals 18 residues. CDR3 sequence reads: CASSQDRRQVATNEKLFF. The CDR3 region has the DNA TGTGCCAGCAGCCAAGATCGCAGGCAGGTCGCAACTAATGAAAAACTGTTTTTT.

The gene calls are TRBV6-5 and TRBJ1-1; the D is unclear. Germline values: CDR1 MNHEY, CDR2 SVGAGI. The CDR3 totals 12 residues. V lost 2 bases to trimming and J lost 6 bases, with 7 bases between them. CDR3 protein: CASSYPLAEAFF. As DNA, the CDR3 is TGTGCCAGCAGTTACCCCCTCGCTGAAGCTTTCTTT.

This chain links TRBV7-9 with TRBJ2-6, with a possible D match to TRBD1 (5 bases). This CDR3 is built from 16 residues. Trimming took off 1 base at V and 0 bases at J, with 7 bases between the two ends. Germline CDR1 SEHNR, CDR2 FQNEAQ (reference sequence). As DNA, the CDR3 is TGTGCCAGCAGCTTAGTAGGGGACTCTGGGGCCAACGTCCTGACTTTC. Its protein product is CASSLVGDSGANVLTF.

This sequence joins TRBV9 and TRBJ2-7; TRBD2 aligns across 11 bases. The germline V gene has CDR1 SGDLS and CDR2 YYNGEE. The CDR3 is 18 amino acids. V lost 4 bases, J lost 6 bases, and 18 bases stayed unmatched. The CDR3 here is CASSPGWASGRQRGEQYF. The CDR3 nucleotides read TGTGCCAGCAGCCCCGGTTGGGCTAGCGGGAGGCAGCGGGGCGAGCAGTACTTC.

This clone was counted once. The V and J genes are TRBV6-1 and TRBJ1-2, with 8 bases fitting TRBD1. Germline values: CDR1 MNHNS, CDR2 SASEGT. With V trimmed by 6 bases and J by 5 bases, 8 bases remained unmatched. CDR3 size: 14 residues. In DNA, the CDR3 is TGTGCCAGCAGGGCCGGACAGGGCGGGTATGGCTACACCTTC. Its translation is CASRAGQGGYGYTF.

On this clone itself: At one end, the junction sequence differs from germline, possibly due to a read error. The rearrangement links TRBV6-6 to TRBJ2-7, with TRBD2 as a possible D gene (6 bases). The CDR3 is made up of 14 amino acids. Germline-derived CDR1 and CDR2 are MNHNY and SVGAGI (reference sequence). DNA of the CDR3: TGTGCCAGCAGCCTCGCGGGGCAGGGAGGAAGTTTGGACTTC. Protein: CASSLAGQGGSLDF.

The rearrangement joins TRBV5-8 to TRBJ2-1; D may be TRBD2 (6 bases). CDR1 SGHTS and CDR2 YDEGEE come from the germline V gene. Trimming pared 7 bases from V and 4 bases from J, leaving 18 bases between. The CDR3 runs 15 residues. The CDR3 here is CASFRGTLEYNEQFF. CDR3 nucleotide sequence: TGTGCCAGCTTCCGCGGGACCCTGGAATACAATGAGCAGTTCTTC. Together with reference TRBV5-8 and TRBJ2-1, the CDR3 gives the full variable domain: EAGVTQSPTHLIKTRGQQATLRCSPISGHTSVYWYQQALGLGLQFLLWYDEGEERNRGNFPPRFSGRQFPNYSSELNVNALELEDSALYLCASFRGTLEYNEQFFGPGTRLTVL.

This chain connects TRBV7-2 to TRBJ2-2, with unresolved D. The length of the CDR3 is 18 residues. Germline V CDR1 and CDR2: SGHTA, FQGNSA. V was pared by 6 bases and J by 0 bases, with 20 bases between. The CDR3 loop is CASSRLSTRRSNTGELFF. CDR3 sequence (DNA): TGTGCCAGCAGTCGTCTCAGCACCCGGCGGTCGAACACCGGGGAGCTGTTTTTT.

The chain employs TRBV7-9 and TRBJ2-5; 10 nucleotides align to TRBD2. The assigned J gene may be wrong: the sequence end matches TRBJ2-7 better. CDR1 and CDR2 (germline): SEHNR, FQNEAQ (reference sequence). The CDR3 runs 19 residues. This CDR3 is CASSFPSGLAGVQSYEQYF. The CDR3 DNA sequence: TGTGCCAGCAGCTTCCCCTCGGGGCTAGCGGGGGTTCAGTCCTACGAGCAGTACTTC.

The chain employs TRBV13 and TRBJ1-1; D unclear. The CDR3 consists of 15 residues. CDR1 is PRHDT, CDR2 FYEKMQ, per germline (reference sequence). V was shortened by 2 bases and J by 5 bases, with 15 bases between the two germline ends. Here the CDR3 reads CASSLMRARGTEAFF. CDR3 coding DNA: TGTGCCAGCAGCTTAATGAGGGCCAGAGGTACTGAAGCTTTCTTT.